The T cell receptor (beta chain) described here comes from a study of blood T cell repertoires in COVID-19. Germline V gene data show CDR1 as SGHRS and CDR2 as YFSETQ. There are 13 residues in the CDR3. With 2 bases removed from V and 4 bases from J, the gap between germline ends came to 9 bases. In this sample, this clone turned up a few times. The protocol was immunoSEQ multiplex PCR, while the TCRdb copy is restricted to in-frame clones and leaves out a portion. The sample carries about 99,000 clones, roughly 89% recorded once. The receptor's source is a woman of 80 years or more in a cohort sampled during active COVID-19. Sequences were obtained from peripheral blood. The chain combines TRBV5-1 with TRBJ1-2; no clear D. DNA for the CDR3: TGCGCCAGCAGCTTTAGTGATCGCTATGGCTACACCTTC. Residues: CASSFSDRYGYTF.